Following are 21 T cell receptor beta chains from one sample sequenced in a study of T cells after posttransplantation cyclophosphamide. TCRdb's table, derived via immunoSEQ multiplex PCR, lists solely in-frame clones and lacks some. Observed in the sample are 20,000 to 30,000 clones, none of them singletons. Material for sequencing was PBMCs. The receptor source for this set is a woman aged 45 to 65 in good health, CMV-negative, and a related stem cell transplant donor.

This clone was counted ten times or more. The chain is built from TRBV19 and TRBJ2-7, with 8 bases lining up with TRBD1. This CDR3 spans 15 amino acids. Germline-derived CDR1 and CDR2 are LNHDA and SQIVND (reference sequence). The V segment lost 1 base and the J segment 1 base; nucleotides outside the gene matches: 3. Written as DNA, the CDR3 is TGTGCCAGTAGTATAGGAGGACAGGGTTCCTACGAGCAGTACTTC. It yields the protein CASSIGGQGSYEQYF.

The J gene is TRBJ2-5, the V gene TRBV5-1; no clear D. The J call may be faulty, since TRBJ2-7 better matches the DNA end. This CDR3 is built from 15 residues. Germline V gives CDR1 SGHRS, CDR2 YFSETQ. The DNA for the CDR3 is TGCGCCAGCAGCTTGTCAGGCCTAAAGGTCCACGAGCAGTACTTC. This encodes CASSLSGLKVHEQYF.

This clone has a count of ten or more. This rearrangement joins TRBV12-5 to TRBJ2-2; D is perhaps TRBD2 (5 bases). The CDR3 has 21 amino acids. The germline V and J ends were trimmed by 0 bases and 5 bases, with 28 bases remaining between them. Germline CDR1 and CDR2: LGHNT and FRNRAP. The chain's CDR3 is CASGLVPLEFPKPPGTGELFF. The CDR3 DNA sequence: TGTGCTAGTGGTTTGGTACCTTTGGAGTTCCCCAAACCCCCGGGGACCGGGGAGCTGTTTTTT.

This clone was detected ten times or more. This CDR3 reads CASSVGQEGYNEQFF. In DNA form, the CDR3 reads TGTGCCAGCAGCGTAGGACAGGAAGGCTACAATGAGCAGTTCTTC. The V call is TRBV9, the J call TRBJ2-1, with D tentatively TRBD1 (6 bases). Looked up from germline, CDR1 is SGDLS and CDR2 is YYNGEE. Trimming left V 0 bases short and J 3 bases short, with 10 bases between. The CDR3 is made up of 15 amino acids.

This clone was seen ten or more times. CDR3 DNA: TGTGCCAGCAGTTTATCCGTACAGGGTAACTATGGCTACACCTTC. It is translated as CASSLSVQGNYGYTF. The chain links TRBV27 to TRBJ1-2; TRBD1 is a possible D gene (6 bases). Trimming removed 0 bases at V and 1 base at J, with 9 bases between. The germline V gene has CDR1 MNHEY and CDR2 SMNVEV (reference sequence). This CDR3 spans 15 amino acids.

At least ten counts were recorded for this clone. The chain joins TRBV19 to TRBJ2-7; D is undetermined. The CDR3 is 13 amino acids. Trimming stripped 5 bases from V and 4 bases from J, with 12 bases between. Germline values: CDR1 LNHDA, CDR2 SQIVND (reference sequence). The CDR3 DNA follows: TGTGCCAGTAGTTCAACGGGTCGGTACGAGCAGTACTTC. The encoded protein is CASSSTGRYEQYF. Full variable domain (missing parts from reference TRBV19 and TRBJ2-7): DGGITQSPKYLFRKEGQNVTLSCEQNLNHDAMYWYRQDPGQGLRLIYYSQIVNDFQKGDIAEGYSVSREKKESFPLTVTSAQKNPTAFYLCASSSTGRYEQYFGPGTRLTVT.

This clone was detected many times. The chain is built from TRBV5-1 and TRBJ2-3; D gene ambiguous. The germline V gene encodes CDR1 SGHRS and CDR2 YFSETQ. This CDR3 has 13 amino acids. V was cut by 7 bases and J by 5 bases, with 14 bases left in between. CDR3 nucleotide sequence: TGCGCCAGCCACGATGCGGCTGGAGATACGCAGTATTTT. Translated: CASHDAAGDTQYF.

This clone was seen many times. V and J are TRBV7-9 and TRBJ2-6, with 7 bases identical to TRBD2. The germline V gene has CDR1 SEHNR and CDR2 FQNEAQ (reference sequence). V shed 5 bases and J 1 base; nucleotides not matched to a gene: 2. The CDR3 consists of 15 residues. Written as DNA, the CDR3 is TGTGCCAGCAGCGATAGCGGGTCTGGGGCCAACGTCCTGACTTTC. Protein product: CASSDSGSGANVLTF. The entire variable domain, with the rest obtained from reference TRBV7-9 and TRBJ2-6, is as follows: DTGVSQNPRHKITKRGQNVTFRCDPISEHNRLYWYRQTLGQGPEFLTYFQNEAQLEKSRLLSDRFSAERPKGSFSTLEIQRTEQGDSAMYLCASSDSGSGANVLTFGAGSRLTVL.

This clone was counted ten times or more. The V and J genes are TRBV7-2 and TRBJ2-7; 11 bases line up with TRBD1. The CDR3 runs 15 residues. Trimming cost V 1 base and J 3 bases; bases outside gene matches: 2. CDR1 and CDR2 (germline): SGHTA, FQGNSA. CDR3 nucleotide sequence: TGTGCCAGCAGCTTAGTTGGGACAGGGGGCTACGAGCAGTACTTC. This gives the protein CASSLVGTGGYEQYF. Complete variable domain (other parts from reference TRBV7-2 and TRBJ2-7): GAGVSQSPSNKVTEKGKDVELRCDPISGHTALYWYRQSLGQGLEFLIYFQGNSAPDKSGLPSDRFSAERTGGSVSTLTIQRTQQEDSAVYLCASSLVGTGGYEQYFGPGTRLTVT.

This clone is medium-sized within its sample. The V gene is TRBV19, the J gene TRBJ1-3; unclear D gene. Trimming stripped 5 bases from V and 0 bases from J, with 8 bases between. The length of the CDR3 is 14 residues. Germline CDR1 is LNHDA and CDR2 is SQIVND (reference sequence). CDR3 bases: TGTGCCAGTAGTCCCAGAAGCTCTGGAAACACCATATATTTT. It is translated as CASSPRSSGNTIYF.

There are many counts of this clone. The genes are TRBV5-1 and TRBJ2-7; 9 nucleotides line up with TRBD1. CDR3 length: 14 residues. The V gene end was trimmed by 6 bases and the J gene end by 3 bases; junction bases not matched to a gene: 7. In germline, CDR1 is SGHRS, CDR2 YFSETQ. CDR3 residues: CASTWTGDYYEQYF. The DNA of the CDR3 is TGCGCCAGCACCTGGACAGGGGACTACTACGAGCAGTACTTC.

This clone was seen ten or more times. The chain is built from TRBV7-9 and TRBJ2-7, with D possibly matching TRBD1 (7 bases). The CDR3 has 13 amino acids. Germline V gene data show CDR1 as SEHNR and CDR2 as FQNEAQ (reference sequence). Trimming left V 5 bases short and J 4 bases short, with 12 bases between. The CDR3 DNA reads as TGTGCCAGCAGCGCAGGGGGGAGTTACGAGCAGTACTTC. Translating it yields CASSAGGSYEQYF.

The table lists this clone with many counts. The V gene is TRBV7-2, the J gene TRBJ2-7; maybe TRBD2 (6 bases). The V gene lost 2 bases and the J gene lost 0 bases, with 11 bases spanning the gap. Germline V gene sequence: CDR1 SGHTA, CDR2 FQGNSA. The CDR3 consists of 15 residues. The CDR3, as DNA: TGTGCCAGCAGCTTACTAGCGACCGTCTCCTACGAGCAGTACTTC. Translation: CASSLLATVSYEQYF.

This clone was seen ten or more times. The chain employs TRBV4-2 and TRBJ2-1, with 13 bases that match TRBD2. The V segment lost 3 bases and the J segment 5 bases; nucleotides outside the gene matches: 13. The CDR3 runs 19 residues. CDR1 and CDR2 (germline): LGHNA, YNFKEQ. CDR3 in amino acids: CASSHTELQTSGGDNEQFF. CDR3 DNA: TGTGCCAGCAGCCACACCGAGTTACAAACTAGCGGGGGGGACAATGAGCAGTTCTTC.

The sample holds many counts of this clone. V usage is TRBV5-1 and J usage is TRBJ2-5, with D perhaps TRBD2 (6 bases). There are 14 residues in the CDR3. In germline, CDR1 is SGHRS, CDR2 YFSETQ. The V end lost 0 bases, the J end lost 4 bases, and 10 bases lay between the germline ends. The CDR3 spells CASSLAREGETQYF. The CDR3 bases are TGCGCCAGCAGCTTGGCGCGGGAAGGAGAGACCCAGTACTTC.

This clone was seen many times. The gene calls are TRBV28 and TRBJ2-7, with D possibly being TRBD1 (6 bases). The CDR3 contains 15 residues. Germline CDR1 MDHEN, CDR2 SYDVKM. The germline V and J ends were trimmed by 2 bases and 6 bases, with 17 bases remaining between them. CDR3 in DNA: TGTGCCAGCAGTTTAAGCAACAGGGCGATGGCCGAGCAGTACTTC. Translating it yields CASSLSNRAMAEQYF.

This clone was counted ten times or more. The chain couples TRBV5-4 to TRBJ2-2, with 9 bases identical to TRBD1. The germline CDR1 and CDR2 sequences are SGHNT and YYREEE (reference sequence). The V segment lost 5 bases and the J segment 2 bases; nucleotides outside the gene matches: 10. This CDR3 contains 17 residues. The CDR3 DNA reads TGTGCCAGCAGTCCTCGGACAGGGGCGAGTAACACCGGGGAGCTGTTTTTT. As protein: CASSPRTGASNTGELFF.

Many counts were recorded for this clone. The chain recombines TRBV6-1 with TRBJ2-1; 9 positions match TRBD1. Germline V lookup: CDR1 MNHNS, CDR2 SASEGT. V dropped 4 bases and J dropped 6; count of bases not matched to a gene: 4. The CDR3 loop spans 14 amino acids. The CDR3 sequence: CASSAKTGGNEQFF. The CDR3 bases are TGTGCCAGCAGTGCAAAGACAGGGGGCAATGAGCAGTTCTTC.

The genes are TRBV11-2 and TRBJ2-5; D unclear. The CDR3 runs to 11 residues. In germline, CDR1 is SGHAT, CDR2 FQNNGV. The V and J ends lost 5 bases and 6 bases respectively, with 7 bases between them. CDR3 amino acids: CASSPSQTQYF. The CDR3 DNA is TGTGCCAGCAGCCCGAGCCAGACCCAGTACTTC. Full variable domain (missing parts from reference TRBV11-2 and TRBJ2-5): EAGVAQSPRYKIIEKRQSVAFWCNPISGHATLYWYQQILGQGPKLLIQFQNNGVVDDSQLPKDRFSAERLKGVDSTLKIQPAKLEDSAVYLCASSPSQTQYFGPGTRLLVL.

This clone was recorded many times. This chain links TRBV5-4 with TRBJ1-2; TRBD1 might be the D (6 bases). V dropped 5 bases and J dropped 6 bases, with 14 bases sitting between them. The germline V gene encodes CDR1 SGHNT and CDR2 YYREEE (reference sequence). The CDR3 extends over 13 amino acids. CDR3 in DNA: TGTGCCAGCAGAATGCAGGGGCGCCATGGCTACACCTTC. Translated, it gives CASRMQGRHGYTF.

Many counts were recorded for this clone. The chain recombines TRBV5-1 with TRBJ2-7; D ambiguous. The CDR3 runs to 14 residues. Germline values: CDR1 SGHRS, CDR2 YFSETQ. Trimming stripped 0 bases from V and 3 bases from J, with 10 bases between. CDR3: CASSLGQNNYEQYF. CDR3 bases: TGCGCCAGCAGCTTGGGTCAGAATAACTACGAGCAGTACTTC.